This T cell receptor beta chain is from a study of lymphopenia after photon versus proton radiotherapy. Method: immunoSEQ multiplex PCR; TCRdb's copy keeps in-frame clones and lacks some. Found here are about 4,500 clones, more than 60% of them singletons; the top ten hold 50%. Study-wide points: After the lymphocyte nadir, photon-treated repertoires showed oligoclonal expansion, especially of CD8+ Temra cells.

Germline values: CDR1 ENHRY, CDR2 SYGVKD. V lost 7 bases to trimming and J lost 5 bases, with 11 bases between them. CDR3 length: 12 residues. In regard to this clone: Its target is not known.

This sequence was found in a man older than 75 with esophageal cancer. The sample in question was peripheral blood, obtained from a patient treated with proton-based radiotherapy. The chain carries TRBV10-3 and TRBJ1-2; weak D call: TRBD1 (6 bases). The CDR3, as DNA: TGTGCCATCAAAAGGACAGAATATGGCTACACCTTC. Its translation is CAIKRTEYGYTF.